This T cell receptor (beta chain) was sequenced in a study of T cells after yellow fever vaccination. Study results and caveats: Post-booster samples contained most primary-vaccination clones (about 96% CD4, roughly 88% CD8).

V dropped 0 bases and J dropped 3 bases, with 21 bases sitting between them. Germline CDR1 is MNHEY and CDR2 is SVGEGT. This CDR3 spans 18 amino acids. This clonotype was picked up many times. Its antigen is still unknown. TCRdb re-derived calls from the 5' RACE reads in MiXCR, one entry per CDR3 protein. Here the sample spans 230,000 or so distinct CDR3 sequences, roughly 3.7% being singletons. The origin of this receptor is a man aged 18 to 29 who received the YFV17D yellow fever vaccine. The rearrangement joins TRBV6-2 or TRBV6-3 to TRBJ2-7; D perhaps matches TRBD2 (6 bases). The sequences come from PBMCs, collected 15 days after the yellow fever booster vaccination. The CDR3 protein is CASSYSTVGDSSYYEQYF. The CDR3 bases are TGTGCCAGCAGTTACTCGACGGTAGGGGACTCGAGCTACTACGAGCAGTACTTC.